What follows are 10 T cell receptor beta chains derived from one specimen sequenced in a study of T cells in Graves' hyperthyroidism and ophthalmopathy. TCR beta CDR3 sequences were amplified from RNA transcripts. First-round RT-PCR of the TCR CDR3 relied on the HTBI primer set. TCRdb re-derived calls from the multiplex PCR reads in MiXCR, one entry per CDR3 protein. The data hold about 590,000 distinct CDR3 sequences, with approximately 15% observed a single time. Sequencing used blood. The receptors derive from a woman aged 18-35 years with Graves' ophthalmopathy.

This clonotype was detected a few times. The rearrangement uses TRBV24-1 and TRBJ2-5, with D perhaps TRBD2 (5 bases). The CDR3 length is 14 residues. The V end was cut by 2 bases, the J end by 3 bases, with 9 bases between. Germline CDR1 KGHDR, CDR2 SFDVKD. The CDR3 reads CATSDWGVEETQYF. The CDR3 DNA is TGTGCCACCAGTGATTGGGGAGTGGAAGAGACCCAGTACTTC.

This clonotype was counted ten times or more. This sequence joins TRBV28 and TRBJ2-7, with 7 bases identical to TRBD1. From germline, CDR1 is MDHEN and CDR2 SYDVKM. The junction had 11 bases not matched to a gene; V was cut back by 7 bases and J by 5 bases. The CDR3 sequence is 14 residues long. CDR3 coding DNA: TGTGCCAGCATCCACAGGGGTCTCACCCACGAGCAGTACTTC. Encoded protein: CASIHRGLTHEQYF. The full variable domain, with the rest looked up from reference TRBV28 and TRBJ2-7, is DVKVTQSSRYLVKRTGEKVFLECVQDMDHENMFWYRQDPGLGLRLIYFSYDVKMKEKGDIPEGYSVSREKKERFSLILESASTNQTSMYLCASIHRGLTHEQYFGPGTRLTVT.

V and J are TRBV5-8 and TRBJ2-1; 12 nucleotides align to TRBD2. This CDR3 is 16 amino acids long. CDR1 is SGHTS, CDR2 YDEGEE, per germline. With V trimmed by 1 base and J by 9 bases, 8 bases remained unmatched. The CDR3 region is CASSLYSGLAGSEQFF. The CDR3 DNA follows: TGTGCCAGCAGCTTGTACTCGGGACTAGCGGGCAGTGAGCAGTTCTTC. The whole variable domain, filled in from reference TRBV5-8 and TRBJ2-1, reads EAGVTQSPTHLIKTRGQQATLRCSPISGHTSVYWYQQALGLGLQFLLWYDEGEERNRGNFPPRFSGRQFPNYSSELNVNALELEDSALYLCASSLYSGLAGSEQFFGPGTRLTVL.

This clonotype turned up a few times. The chain recombines TRBV19 with TRBJ2-1; 8 nucleotides match TRBD1. The V gene's germline CDR1 is LNHDA and CDR2 SQIVND (reference sequence). This CDR3 is 17 amino acids long. Germline trimming cut 0 bases from V and 3 bases from J; bases unmatched to any gene: 7. CDR3 bases: TGTGCCAGTAGTATAGATTATCGGACAGGGTACTACAATGAGCAGTTCTTC. This translates into CASSIDYRTGYYNEQFF.

At least ten counts were recorded for this clonotype. The chain uses TRBV28 and TRBJ2-5; TRBD1 aligns across 10 bases. The length of the CDR3 is 13 residues. With V trimmed by 10 bases and J by 1 base, 3 bases remained unmatched. Looked up from germline, CDR1 is MDHEN and CDR2 is SYDVKM. The CDR3 DNA sequence: TGTGCCACCCGGACAGGGGGCCAAGAGACCCAGTACTTC. Translating gives CATRTGGQETQYF.

This clonotype was detected a few times. The rearrangement joins TRBV27 to TRBJ2-1; the match to TRBD1 covers 8 bases. V was clipped by 11 bases and J by 9 bases; unmatched bases: 6. This CDR3 region has 11 residues. The germline V gene has CDR1 MNHEY and CDR2 SMNVEV (reference sequence). CDR3 bases: TGTGCCGTTCAGGGGGCCTTTGAGCAGTTCTTC. Encoded protein: CAVQGAFEQFF.

The table lists this clonotype with many counts. V is TRBV2 and J is TRBJ2-3; TRBD1 matches at 12 bases. Trimming cost V 6 bases and J 5 bases; bases outside gene matches: 9. Looked up from germline, CDR1 is SNHLY and CDR2 is FYNNEI. The CDR3 length is 16 residues. CDR3 residues: CASSSGTGGFEDTQYF. The DNA of the CDR3 is TGTGCCAGCAGCTCAGGGACAGGGGGCTTCGAAGATACGCAGTATTTT.

There are many counts of this clonotype. The rearrangement uses TRBV7-3 and TRBJ2-2, with 12 bases aligning to TRBD2. V gave up 5 bases and J gave up 5 bases; unmatched junction bases: 3. Germline CDR1 is SGHTA and CDR2 is FQGTGA. This CDR3 has 15 amino acids. CDR3 nucleotide sequence: TGTGCCAGCAGCGCGACTAGCGGGGGAACCGGGGAGCTGTTTTTT. This encodes CASSATSGGTGELFF.

V and J are TRBV5-1 and TRBJ2-3, with 9 bases matching TRBD1. Germline CDR1 and CDR2: SGHRS and YFSETQ. CDR3 length equals 17 residues. With 6 bases clipped from V and 4 bases from J, the junction kept 15 bases outside the gene matches. CDR3 sequence (DNA): TGCGCCAGCACTCTGGACAGGGGAAGTACGAACCCAGATACGCAGTATTTT. Translating it yields CASTLDRGSTNPDTQYF.

This clonotype was counted only a few times. V gene TRBV2 combines with J gene TRBJ2-7; the D gene is possibly TRBD2 (6 bases). CDR1 and CDR2 from the germline V gene are SNHLY and FYNNEI. CDR3 size: 14 residues. With 4 bases removed from V and 6 bases from J, the gap between germline ends came to 16 bases. Here the CDR3 DNA reads TGTGCCAGCAGTGCCGGGAGTCACGGATCCGAGCAGTACTTC. This sequence encodes CASSAGSHGSEQYF.